One and the same sample provided the 30 T cell receptor beta chains below, sequenced in a study of T cells in Graves' hyperthyroidism and ophthalmopathy. Using RNA transcripts as the source, TCR beta CDR3 regions were amplified. The primer set for the first-round RT-PCR of the TCR CDR3 was HTBI. A single record per CDR3 protein comes from TCRdb applying MiXCR to the multiplex PCR reads. The sample has around 440,000 distinct CDR3 sequences, 15% to 18% seen once. Sequencing was performed on blood. The receptors were sampled from a woman aged 18-29 years with Graves' hyperthyroidism.

This clonotype was counted between two and nine times. This chain joins TRBV20-1 and TRBJ2-5; weak D call: TRBD2 (5 bases). V lost 1 base, J lost 5 bases, and 23 bases lay in between. This CDR3 comprises 17 residues. The germline CDR1 and CDR2 sequences are DFQATT and SNEGSKA (reference sequence). As DNA, the CDR3 is TGCAGTGCTAGAGTTACCGGGATTGGACCAGGCGGGGAGACCCAGTACTTC. The encoded protein is CSARVTGIGPGGETQYF.

The chain couples TRBV4-1 to TRBJ2-5; D gene uncertain. Between the trimmed V and J ends, which lost 1 base and 1 base, there was a span of 13 bases. The CDR3 is 16 residues long. Germline CDR1 MGHRA, CDR2 YSYEKL. This chain's CDR3 is CASSQGILQAQETQYF. CDR3 bases: TGCGCCAGCAGCCAAGGGATATTGCAGGCCCAAGAGACCCAGTACTTC.

This clonotype was counted at least ten times. The chain carries TRBV5-1 and TRBJ2-5; 11 positions agree with TRBD2. Losses at the gene ends were 5 bases for V and 1 base for J; bases not matched to a gene: 19. Germline CDR1 and CDR2: SGHRS and YFSETQ. This CDR3 is built from 20 residues. CDR3 loop: CASRKAGLAANTPLQETQYF. CDR3 nucleotides: TGCGCCAGCAGAAAAGCGGGACTAGCGGCCAATACCCCTCTCCAAGAGACCCAGTACTTC.

This clonotype was seen a few times. The rearrangement uses TRBV5-6 and TRBJ2-2, with D maybe TRBD2 (5 bases). Trimming removed 1 base at V and 4 bases at J, with 11 bases between. CDR1 and CDR2 (germline): SGHDT, YYEEEE. The CDR3 consists of 15 residues. This CDR3 reads CASSLRGSSTGELFF. CDR3 nucleotide sequence: TGTGCCAGCAGCTTGCGAGGGTCCAGCACCGGGGAGCTGTTTTTT.

In this sample, this clonotype turned up many times. The chain uses TRBV19 and TRBJ1-1, with D uncertain. This CDR3 has 14 amino acids. Per germline, CDR1 LNHDA and CDR2 SQIVND (reference sequence). The V end was cut by 7 bases, the J end by 1 base, with 13 bases between. The CDR3 reads CASIPPGRNTEAFF. The CDR3 region has the DNA TGTGCCAGTATACCCCCGGGGAGGAACACTGAAGCTTTCTTT.

CDR3 DNA: TGTGCCAGCACCTTGGGTCGGGGACCCACAGATACGCAGTATTTT. This encodes CASTLGRGPTDTQYF. The rearrangement joins TRBV7-8 to TRBJ2-3, with D possibly being TRBD1 or TRBD2 (5 bases each). Germline V gene sequence: CDR1 SGHVS, CDR2 FQNEAQ. The V end was cut by 7 bases, the J end by 2 bases, with 16 bases between. CDR3 size: 15 residues.

The CDR3 here is CASSPQTAMNTEAFF. In DNA form, the CDR3 reads TGTGCCAGCAGCCCCCAGACAGCGATGAACACTGAAGCTTTCTTT. The chain couples TRBV4-2 to TRBJ1-1; possible D gene TRBD1, 5 bases. Looked up from germline, CDR1 is LGHNA and CDR2 is YNFKEQ. The CDR3 contains 15 residues. The V end was cut by 4 bases, the J end by 0 bases, with 12 bases between.

This clonotype was seen many times. The chain uses TRBV2 and TRBJ1-2; 8 bases match TRBD1. This CDR3 spans 14 amino acids. Germline CDR1 reads SNHLY; CDR2 reads FYNNEI. Trimming removed 4 bases from V and 6 bases from J; junction bases left unmatched: 7. The CDR3 sequence is CASSADQGADGYTF. In nucleotides, the CDR3 is TGTGCCAGCAGTGCAGATCAGGGGGCGGATGGCTACACCTTC.

This clonotype was counted ten times or more. The J gene is TRBJ1-4, the V gene TRBV3-1; D ambiguous. The germline V gene encodes CDR1 LGHDT and CDR2 YNNKEL (reference sequence). CDR3 length equals 12 residues. V was pared by 8 bases and J by 8 bases, with 12 bases between. Here the CDR3 reads CASRAAGEKLFF. The CDR3 DNA reads TGTGCCAGCCGGGCAGCGGGGGAAAAACTGTTTTTT.

This clonotype was observed many times. This chain connects TRBV28 to TRBJ2-7; TRBD2 aligns across 13 bases. Trimming at V came to 6 bases and at J to 6 bases, leaving 11 bases not matched to a gene. The CDR3 consists of 16 residues. Germline V gene sequence: CDR1 MDHEN, CDR2 SYDVKM. CDR3 sequence: CASSKSGLAGAIEQYF. DNA of the CDR3: TGTGCCAGCAGCAAATCCGGACTAGCGGGAGCCATCGAGCAGTACTTC.

The chain employs TRBV9 and TRBJ2-7; a weak D match, TRBD1 (7 bases). Germline V CDR1 and CDR2: SGDLS, YYNGEE. The CDR3 has 14 residues. V was cut by 7 bases and J by 0 bases, with 14 bases left in between. CDR3 bases: TGTGCCAGCGGAGGGGGCAGGAGCTCCTACGAGCAGTACTTC. It is translated as CASGGGRSSYEQYF.

The J gene is TRBJ2-3, the V gene TRBV28, with D possibly being TRBD2 (5 bases). The CDR3 is 13 residues long. Trimming pared 8 bases from V and 2 bases from J, leaving 11 bases between. In germline, CDR1 is MDHEN, CDR2 SYDVKM. The CDR3 region has the DNA TGTGCCAGCGGAGGAGGTTACACAGATACGCAGTATTTT. Its protein is CASGGGYTDTQYF.

This clonotype was counted only a few times. The genes are TRBV7-3 and TRBJ2-2; D could derive from TRBD1 or TRBD2 (5 bases each). With 1 base removed from V and 6 bases from J, the gap between germline ends came to 9 bases. The CDR3 runs to 14 residues. From germline, CDR1 is SGHTA and CDR2 FQGTGA. This CDR3 is CASSLKLGAGELFF. CDR3 sequence (DNA): TGTGCCAGCAGCTTAAAATTGGGGGCCGGGGAGCTGTTTTTT.

This clonotype has a count of ten or more. The chain uses TRBV10-3 and TRBJ2-7; D not resolved. Trimming took 6 bases from V and 2 from J, leaving 17 bases between them. Germline assignment: CDR1 ENHRY and CDR2 SYGVKD. The CDR3 is 15 residues long. The CDR3 protein is CAIRYEAGDTYEQYF. The CDR3 bases are TGTGCCATCAGGTACGAGGCAGGTGACACCTACGAGCAGTACTTC.

This clonotype was recorded a few times. The chain uses TRBV7-9 and TRBJ2-1; 11 bases are a match to TRBD2. Germline V lookup: CDR1 SEHNR, CDR2 FQNEAQ (reference sequence). This CDR3 spans 17 amino acids. V dropped 1 base and J dropped 10; count of bases not matched to a gene: 12. CDR3: CASSLGGASGGLREQFF. The CDR3 DNA sequence: TGTGCCAGCAGCTTAGGGGGGGCTAGCGGGGGGCTCAGAGAGCAGTTCTTC.

The gene calls are TRBV7-9 and TRBJ1-4, with TRBD1 matching over 8 bases. This CDR3 contains 13 residues. Germline CDR1 is SEHNR and CDR2 is FQNEAQ (reference sequence). With V trimmed by 8 bases and J by 7 bases, 6 bases remained unmatched. The DNA of the CDR3 is TGTGCCAGCCGGGGACAGGTATTTGAAAAACTGTTTTTT. Its protein is CASRGQVFEKLFF.

The CDR3 here is CASSRDSLSGYGYTF. The CDR3 DNA reads TGTGCCAGCAGCCGGGACAGCCTTAGCGGCTATGGCTACACCTTC. V and J are TRBV6-1 and TRBJ1-2, with TRBD1 identical over 7 bases. The V and J ends lost 6 bases and 4 bases, in that order; junction bases with no gene match: 11. The CDR3 spans 15 residues. Germline V lookup: CDR1 MNHNS, CDR2 SASEGT.

This clonotype has more than one count but fewer than ten. The chain has TRBV5-8 and TRBJ2-3; no clear D. This CDR3 has 13 residues. V lost 3 bases and J lost 2, with 7 bases in between. CDR1 and CDR2 (germline): SGHTS, YDEGEE. The CDR3 region is CASSWGHTDTQYF. CDR3 coding DNA: TGTGCCAGCAGCTGGGGTCACACAGATACGCAGTATTTT.

CDR3: CSASFGGAFF. The CDR3 region has the DNA TGCAGTGCTAGCTTCGGAGGAGCTTTCTTT. This chain connects TRBV20-1 to TRBJ1-1; D gene ambiguous. This CDR3 spans 10 amino acids. Trimming shortened V by 3 bases and J by 10 bases, and 9 bases separated the two germline ends. Per the germline V gene, CDR1 is DFQATT and CDR2 is SNEGSKA (reference sequence).

This clonotype occurred a few times. J is TRBJ2-7 and V is TRBV2; 14 bases map to TRBD2. This CDR3 comprises 14 residues. V trimming: 4 bases; J trimming: 6 bases; junction bases outside the gene matches: 2. Germline V gene data show CDR1 as SNHLY and CDR2 as FYNNEI. The CDR3 bases are TGTGCCAGCAGTGCGGGACTAGCGGGAGCCGAGCAGTACTTC. This gives the protein CASSAGLAGAEQYF.

This clonotype has only a few counts. The rearrangement uses TRBV6-4 and TRBJ1-4; D uncertain. V was cut by 6 bases and J by 6 bases, with 8 bases left in between. Germline V gene lookup returns CDR1 MRHNA and CDR2 SNTAGT. The CDR3 runs 12 residues. Written as DNA, the CDR3 is TGTGCCAGCAGACCCAAGGATGAAAAACTGTTTTTT. The encoded protein is CASRPKDEKLFF.

This clonotype was picked up many times. V is TRBV20-1 and J is TRBJ1-1; 7 nucleotides align to TRBD1. The germline CDR1 and CDR2 sequences are DFQATT and SNEGSKA (reference sequence). This CDR3 spans 14 amino acids. After removal of 0 bases from V and 2 bases from J, the junction contained 3 bases not matched to a gene. The CDR3 spells CSARDGTVNTEAFF. CDR3 coding DNA: TGCAGTGCTAGAGATGGGACAGTTAACACTGAAGCTTTCTTT.

This clonotype was recorded many times. The chain couples TRBV29-1 to TRBJ2-1, with D unresolved. V lost 3 bases to trimming and J lost 0 bases, with 6 bases between them. The CDR3 is 13 residues long. Germline CDR1 is SQVTM and CDR2 is ANQGSEA. The CDR3 here is CSVDRSSYNEQFF. The CDR3, as DNA: TGCAGCGTTGACCGGAGCTCCTACAATGAGCAGTTCTTC.

This chain joins TRBV6-1 and TRBJ1-4, with TRBD1 matching over 10 bases. Germline values: CDR1 MNHNS, CDR2 SASEGT. This CDR3 region has 17 residues. With 6 bases clipped from V and 1 base from J, the junction kept 8 bases outside the gene matches. CDR3 nucleotides: TGTGCCAGCAGCCGGACAGGGGGTTTTGGAACTAATGAAAAACTGTTTTTT. Its protein is CASSRTGGFGTNEKLFF.

This clonotype was picked up many times. The gene calls are TRBV10-1 and TRBJ1-2; D ambiguous. Germline loops: CDR1 WNHNN, CDR2 SYGVQD (reference sequence). The CDR3 length is 13 residues. V was cut by 0 bases and J by 8 bases, with 10 bases left in between. Here the CDR3 reads CASSESGLYGYTF. DNA of the CDR3: TGCGCCAGCAGTGAGTCGGGGTTGTACGGCTACACCTTC.

This clonotype was recorded at least ten times. The chain carries TRBV5-1 and TRBJ2-1; perhaps TRBD1 as D (5 bases). The V and J ends lost 0 bases and 4 bases respectively, with 8 bases between them. CDR3 length: 14 residues. The germline V gene encodes CDR1 SGHRS and CDR2 YFSETQ. This CDR3 reads CASSLDRFYNEQFF. CDR3 DNA: TGCGCCAGCAGCTTGGACAGGTTTTACAATGAGCAGTTCTTC.

In the case of this clonotype: Its ends do not fully match the called genes, so a read error is possible. This sequence joins TRBV4-3 and TRBJ2-7, with 12 bases matching TRBD2. Per germline, CDR1 LGHNA and CDR2 YSLEER. The CDR3 runs 15 residues. The CDR3 sequence: CVSSQGLAGWSEQYF. Here the CDR3 DNA reads TGCGTCAGCAGCCAAGGACTAGCGGGGTGGAGCGAGCAGTACTTC.

The CDR3 sequence: CASSDHLDRVNQPQHF. DNA for the CDR3: TGTGCCAGCAGTGACCACCTCGACAGGGTCAATCAGCCCCAGCATTTT. The chain links TRBV27 to TRBJ1-5, with 7 bases matching TRBD1. There are 16 residues in the CDR3. The germline V gene encodes CDR1 MNHEY and CDR2 SMNVEV (reference sequence). With 5 bases clipped from V and 3 bases from J, the junction kept 10 bases outside the gene matches.

The rearrangement uses TRBV7-2 and TRBJ2-1; D perhaps matches TRBD2 (5 bases). V was pared by 3 bases and J by 6 bases, with 12 bases between. The CDR3 covers 14 residues. The germline V gene encodes CDR1 SGHTA and CDR2 FQGNSA. CDR3 DNA sequence: TGTGCCAGCAGCTTGGTGAGGGAGAGCAATGAGCAGTTCTTC. It translates to CASSLVRESNEQFF. The variable domain in full, with the rest retrieved from reference TRBV7-2 and TRBJ2-1, is GAGVSQSPSNKVTEKGKDVELRCDPISGHTALYWYRQSLGQGLEFLIYFQGNSAPDKSGLPSDRFSAERTGGSVSTLTIQRTQQEDSAVYLCASSLVRESNEQFFGPGTRLTVL.

This clonotype has at least ten counts. The chain couples TRBV6-6 to TRBJ1-6; no clear D gene. The CDR3 loop spans 15 amino acids. V was shortened by 2 bases and J by 7 bases, with 12 bases between the two germline ends. CDR1 and CDR2 from the germline V gene are MNHNY and SVGAGI (reference sequence). Here the CDR3 DNA reads TGTGCCAGCAGTTACGGGAGACCCGCGAATTCACCCCTCCACTTT. It codes for CASSYGRPANSPLHF.